The clone carrying this T cell receptor (beta chain) was counted between two and nine times. The antigen remains unidentified. This sample was taken from a study of T cells after yellow fever vaccination. Notes on the study in general: A weaker but faster secondary response was observed, peaking on day 5 versus 15. In FACS-sorted repertoires, abundant clonotypes from the bulk population could appear as contaminants. Most primary-vaccination clones reappeared after the booster (about 95% CD4, around 88% CD8).

Synthesis of TCR cDNA relied on 5'RACE template switching, which attached a universal primer site and UMIs. TCRdb reprocessed the 5' RACE reads via MiXCR and lists one record per CDR3 protein. The table lists about 170,000 distinct CDR3 sequences, about 11% of them singletons. The V gene's germline CDR1 is SEHNR and CDR2 FQNEAQ (reference sequence). The length of the CDR3 is 14 residues. Trimming took off 5 bases at V and 8 bases at J, with 18 bases between the two ends. The chain is built from TRBV7-9 and TRBJ1-2; D unclear. Sample: CD8+ T cells sorted from PBMCs, taken 15 days after the yellow fever booster vaccination. The sequence was obtained from a man aged 18 to 35 who received the YFV17D yellow fever vaccine. CDR3 DNA sequence: TGTGCCAGCAGCCAGAGGACGGACTTAGCAGGCTACACCTTC. This translates into CASSQRTDLAGYTF.